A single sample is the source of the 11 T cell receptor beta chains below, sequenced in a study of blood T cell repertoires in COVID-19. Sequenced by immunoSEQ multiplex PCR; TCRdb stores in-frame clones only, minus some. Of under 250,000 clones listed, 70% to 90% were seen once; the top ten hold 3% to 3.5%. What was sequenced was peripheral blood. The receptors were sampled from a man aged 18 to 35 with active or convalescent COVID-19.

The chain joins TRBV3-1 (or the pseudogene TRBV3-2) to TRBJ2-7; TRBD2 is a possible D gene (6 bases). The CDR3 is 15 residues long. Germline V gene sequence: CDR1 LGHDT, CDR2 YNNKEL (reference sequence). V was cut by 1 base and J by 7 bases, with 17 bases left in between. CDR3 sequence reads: CASSQGNGPAGEQYF. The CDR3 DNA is TGTGCCAGCAGCCAAGGAAATGGACCTGCGGGGGAGCAGTACTTC.

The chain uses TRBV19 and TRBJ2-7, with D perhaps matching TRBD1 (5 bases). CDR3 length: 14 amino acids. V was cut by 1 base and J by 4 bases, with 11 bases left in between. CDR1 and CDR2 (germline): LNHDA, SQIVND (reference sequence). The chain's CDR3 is CASSIAQGSYEQYF. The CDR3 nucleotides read TGTGCCAGTAGTATAGCTCAGGGATCTTACGAGCAGTACTTC.

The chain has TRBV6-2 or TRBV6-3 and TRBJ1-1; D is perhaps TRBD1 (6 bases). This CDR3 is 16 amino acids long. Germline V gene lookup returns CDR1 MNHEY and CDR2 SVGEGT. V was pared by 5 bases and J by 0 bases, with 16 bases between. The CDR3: CASSQLWTVMNTEAFF. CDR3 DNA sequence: TGTGCCAGCAGTCAACTCTGGACAGTCATGAACACTGAAGCTTTCTTT.

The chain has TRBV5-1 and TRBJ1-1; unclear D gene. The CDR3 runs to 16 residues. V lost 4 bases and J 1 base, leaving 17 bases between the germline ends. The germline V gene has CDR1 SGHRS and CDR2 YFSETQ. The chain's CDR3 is CASSPRGAEKNTEAFF. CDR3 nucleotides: TGCGCCAGCAGCCCCCGGGGAGCGGAGAAGAACACTGAAGCTTTCTTT.

The CDR3 DNA reads TGTGCCAGCAGCCAACGTGACAGGGGGGAGACCCAGTACTTC. It encodes CASSQRDRGETQYF. The chain links TRBV3-1 (or the pseudogene TRBV3-2) to TRBJ2-5, with 9 nucleotides matching TRBD1. Losses at the gene ends were 2 bases for V and 5 bases for J; bases not matched to a gene: 3. This CDR3 has 14 residues. Germline-derived CDR1 and CDR2 are LGHDT and YNNKEL (reference sequence).

The CDR3 reads CASSTRRGNTEAFF. The DNA for the CDR3 is TGTGCCAGCAGTACACGACGGGGGAACACTGAAGCTTTCTTT. V gene TRBV6-2 or TRBV6-3 combines with J gene TRBJ1-1, with no clear D. CDR1 and CDR2 from the germline V gene are MNHEY and SVGEGT. Trimming removed 5 bases from V and 1 base from J, with 11 bases in between. The CDR3 runs to 14 residues.

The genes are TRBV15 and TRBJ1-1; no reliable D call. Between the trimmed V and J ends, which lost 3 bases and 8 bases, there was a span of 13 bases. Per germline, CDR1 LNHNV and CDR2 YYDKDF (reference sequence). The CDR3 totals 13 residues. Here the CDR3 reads CATSRDGGIEAFF. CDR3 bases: TGTGCCACCAGCAGGGACGGAGGAATCGAAGCTTTCTTT. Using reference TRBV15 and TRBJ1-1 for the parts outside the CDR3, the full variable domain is DAMVIQNPRYQVTQFGKPVTLSCSQTLNHNVMYWYQQKSSQAPKLLFHYYDKDFNNEADTPDNFQSRRPNTSFCFLDIRSPGLGDTAMYLCATSRDGGIEAFFGQGTRLTVV.

Here the CDR3 reads CASNRGTEDGYTF. Written as DNA, the CDR3 is TGTGCCAGCAATAGGGGGACGGAGGATGGCTACACCTTC. J is TRBJ1-2 and V is TRBV28, with D possibly TRBD1 on 6 matching bases. Trimming took 7 bases from V and 6 from J, leaving 15 bases between them. The CDR3 is 13 residues long. The germline V gene has CDR1 MDHEN and CDR2 SYDVKM.

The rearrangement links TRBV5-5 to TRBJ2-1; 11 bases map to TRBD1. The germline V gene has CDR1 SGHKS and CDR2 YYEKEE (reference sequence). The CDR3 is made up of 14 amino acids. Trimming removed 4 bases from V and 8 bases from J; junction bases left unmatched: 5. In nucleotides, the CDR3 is TGTGCCAGCAGCAGGACAGGGGGCCGGGATGAGCAGTTCTTC. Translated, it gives CASSRTGGRDEQFF. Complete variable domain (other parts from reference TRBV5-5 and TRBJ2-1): DAGVTQSPTHLIKTRGQQVTLRCSPISGHKSVSWYQQVLGQGPQFIFQYYEKEERGRGNFPDRFSARQFPNYSSELNVNALLLGDSALYLCASSRTGGRDEQFFGPGTRLTVL.

CDR3: CASSPMGQGKSDREQFF. The CDR3 region has the DNA TGTGCCAGCAGCCCAATGGGACAGGGTAAGAGTGATCGTGAGCAGTTCTTC. The chain is built from TRBV7-2 and TRBJ2-1, with 9 bases aligning to TRBD1. The CDR3 runs to 17 residues. CDR1 SGHTA and CDR2 FQGNSA come from the germline V gene. V gave up 5 bases and J gave up 9 bases; unmatched junction bases: 17.

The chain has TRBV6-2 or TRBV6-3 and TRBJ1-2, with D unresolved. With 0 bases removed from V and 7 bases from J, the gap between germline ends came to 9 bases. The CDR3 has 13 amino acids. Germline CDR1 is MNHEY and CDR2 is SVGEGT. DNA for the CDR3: TGTGCCAGCAGTTACTCAAATCAGATTGGCTACACCTTC. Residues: CASSYSNQIGYTF.